This paragraph covers one T cell receptor (beta chain) sequence. What it recognizes is unknown. 13 Jbeta primers and 60 Vbeta primers were used for the PCR. Sequencing was performed with immunoSEQ multiplex PCR; in TCRdb, only in-frame clones are kept and a portion is missing. This table holds approximately 200,000 clones, 80% to 85% found once. These data come from a study of cytomegalovirus exposure and HLA in healthy donors. General study points: It was in a later analysis that TCR association rates were seen to vary by HLA locus, highest for DRB1 and lowest for HLA-C.

CDR3 length equals 17 residues. Germline V gene data show CDR1 as SGHDN and CDR2 as FVKESK. Trimming at V came to 4 bases and at J to 5 bases, leaving 10 bases not matched to a gene. The rearrangement joins TRBV14 to TRBJ2-2; 10 nucleotides agree with TRBD2. Sample: PBMCs. The clonotype was recovered from a woman aged 50 to 60 in good health and CMV-seropositive. This chain's CDR3 is CASSLRPLSGRTGELFF. The CDR3, as DNA: TGTGCCAGCAGCCTCCGACCCCTTAGCGGGAGGACCGGGGAGCTGTTTTTT. The full variable domain, in which reference TRBV14 and TRBJ2-2 provide the parts outside the CDR3, is EAGVTQFPSHSVIEKGQTVTLRCDPISGHDNLYWYRRVMGKEIKFLLHFVKESKQDESGMPNNRFLAERTGGTYSTLKVQPAELEDSGVYFCASSLRPLSGRTGELFFGEGSRLTVL.